This entry lists 28 T cell receptor beta chains sequenced from one sample in a study of blood T cell repertoires in COVID-19. Measured with immunoSEQ multiplex PCR; TCRdb has only the in-frame clones, and not every one. Of about 160,000 clones in the sample, approximately 90% were seen once. Sequencing input: peripheral blood. These receptors all stem from a woman in her seventies with COVID-19, enrolled during active disease.

This rearrangement joins TRBV28 to TRBJ2-3; 8 bases fit TRBD1. CDR3 length equals 17 residues. The V segment lost 3 bases and the J segment 0 bases; nucleotides outside the gene matches: 8. Germline CDR1 reads MDHEN; CDR2 reads SYDVKM. The CDR3 DNA sequence: TGTGCCAGCAGTTTGCAGGGGGCGGGCCTCAGCACAGATACGCAGTATTTT. This codes for CASSLQGAGLSTDTQYF.

This chain uses TRBV12-5 with TRBJ2-5; TRBD2 might be the D (6 bases). V lost 1 base and J 2 bases, leaving 14 bases between the germline ends. The CDR3 has 16 amino acids. The germline V gene has CDR1 LGHNT and CDR2 FRNRAP. In nucleotides, the CDR3 is TGTGCTAGTGGTTTGGCAGGGAGGAGGGATCAAGAGACCCAGTACTTC. It yields the protein CASGLAGRRDQETQYF.

This chain joins TRBV28 and TRBJ1-2; 9 positions agree with TRBD1. V lost 5 bases to trimming and J lost 1 base; unmatched junction nucleotides: 14. This CDR3 region has 18 residues. The germline gives CDR1 MDHEN, CDR2 SYDVKM. The CDR3 loop reads CASSTGQGQTSFNYGYTF. DNA for the CDR3: TGTGCCAGCAGTACTGGACAGGGGCAAACTTCTTTTAACTATGGCTACACCTTC.

This chain joins TRBV7-2 and TRBJ1-5; D is ambiguous. Germline CDR1 and CDR2: SGHTA and FQGNSA. The CDR3 extends over 19 amino acids. The ends were cut back, 6 bases at V and 0 bases at J, with 24 bases in the middle. CDR3 in amino acids: CASSAGPPSYIRSNQPQHF. The CDR3 region has the DNA TGTGCCAGCAGTGCGGGCCCCCCATCCTATATTCGTAGCAATCAGCCCCAGCATTTT.

This clone was observed a few times. The rearrangement links TRBV6-5 to TRBJ1-5; D is possibly TRBD1 (5 bases). V dropped 2 bases and J dropped 4 bases, with 9 bases sitting between them. This CDR3 spans 14 amino acids. Germline CDR1 and CDR2: MNHEY and SVGAGI. The CDR3 reads CASSYTRGNQPQHF. The DNA of the CDR3 is TGTGCCAGCAGTTACACACGGGGGAATCAGCCCCAGCATTTT.

V usage is TRBV27 and J usage is TRBJ2-2, with 8 nucleotides matching TRBD2. Germline V gene lookup returns CDR1 MNHEY and CDR2 SMNVEV (reference sequence). Trimming took 2 bases from V and 6 from J; bases not matched to a gene: 5. This CDR3 region has 15 residues. DNA of the CDR3: TGTGCCAGCAGTTTAAGCGGGGGAGGGTCCGGGGAGCTGTTTTTT. It translates to CASSLSGGGSGELFF.

This clone has only a few counts. This chain links TRBV9 with TRBJ1-6; 7 positions match TRBD1. CDR3 length equals 15 residues. The V gene's germline CDR1 is SGDLS and CDR2 YYNGEE. V lost 3 bases and J lost 9; bases outside the gene matches: 9. DNA for the CDR3: TGTGCCAGCAGCGCCCTCCCAGGGGGAGGTTCACCCCTCCACTTT. Amino acids: CASSALPGGGSPLHF.

This chain connects TRBV7-2 to TRBJ2-1; 11 nucleotides match TRBD2. This CDR3 has 15 residues. J gave up 3 bases and V 2 bases, and 0 bases lay outside the gene matches. Germline-derived CDR1 and CDR2 are SGHTA and FQGNSA. CDR3 sequence: CASSLTSGGYNEQFF. The DNA for the CDR3 is TGTGCCAGCAGCTTAACTAGCGGGGGCTACAATGAGCAGTTCTTC.

In this sample, this clone turned up once. The genes are TRBV5-5 and TRBJ1-4, with 8 bases that match TRBD1. Germline V gene sequence: CDR1 SGHKS, CDR2 YYEKEE (reference sequence). The CDR3 sequence is 15 residues long. Losses at the gene ends were 3 bases for V and 7 bases for J; bases not matched to a gene: 8. The CDR3 sequence: CASSWGQGALEKLFF. The CDR3 nucleotides read TGTGCCAGCAGCTGGGGGCAGGGGGCGCTTGAAAAACTGTTTTTT.

CDR3 sequence: CAWGAGTGFRNQPQHF. The CDR3 bases are TGTGCCTGGGGTGCAGGGACAGGGTTCCGCAATCAGCCCCAGCATTTT. The rearrangement uses TRBV30 and TRBJ1-5; TRBD1 matches at 9 bases. Germline CDR1 is GTSNPN and CDR2 is SVGIG (reference sequence). The V segment lost 5 bases and the J segment 2 bases; nucleotides outside the gene matches: 10. The CDR3 contains 16 residues.

Written as DNA, the CDR3 is TGTGCCAGCAGTTACGTGGTAGCCAACTATGGCTACACCTTC. Its translation is CASSYVVANYGYTF. This chain uses TRBV6-2 or TRBV6-3 with TRBJ1-2; D ambiguous. This CDR3 is built from 14 residues. Germline loops: CDR1 MNHEY, CDR2 SVGEGT. Trimming cost V 2 bases and J 2 bases, with 9 bases left between them.

The chain has TRBV10-3 and TRBJ2-1; TRBD2 matches 10 bases. The CDR3 runs to 14 residues. J gave up 10 bases and V 11 bases, and 14 bases lay outside the gene matches. Germline V gene data show CDR1 as ENHRY and CDR2 as SYGVKD. The CDR3 here is CAAQRSGGEDEQFF. Here the CDR3 DNA reads TGTGCCGCCCAAAGGAGCGGGGGGGAGGACGAGCAGTTCTTC.

The sample holds a few counts of this clone. This chain joins TRBV10-2 and TRBJ1-4, with 7 bases matching TRBD1. Trimming cost V 2 bases and J 8 bases; bases outside gene matches: 2. Germline CDR1 is WSHSY and CDR2 is SAAADI. The CDR3 is 13 amino acids. CDR3: CASSEAQGEKLFF. CDR3 coding DNA: TGCGCCAGCAGTGAGGCACAGGGGGAAAAACTGTTTTTT.

This clone was detected a few times. The chain uses TRBV7-9 and TRBJ1-3, with D possibly being TRBD1 (5 bases). This CDR3 spans 18 amino acids. V dropped 7 bases and J dropped 0 bases, with 22 bases sitting between them. CDR1 is SEHNR and CDR2 is FQNEAQ in the germline V gene (reference sequence). CDR3 amino acids: CASIVRLGEQASGNTIYF. DNA for the CDR3: TGTGCCAGCATAGTTCGGCTTGGGGAACAGGCCTCTGGAAACACCATATATTTT.

J is TRBJ2-1 and V is TRBV5-1; 7 nucleotides match TRBD2. Germline V lookup: CDR1 SGHRS, CDR2 YFSETQ. The CDR3 runs 16 residues. J gave up 9 bases and V 3 bases, and 15 bases lay outside the gene matches. CDR3 region: CASSSGGGLAAIEQFF. The CDR3 coding sequence is TGCGCCAGCAGCTCCGGTGGGGGTCTAGCGGCTATTGAGCAGTTCTTC.

This chain joins TRBV12-5 and TRBJ2-4, with D perhaps TRBD2 (6 bases). CDR1 and CDR2 (germline): LGHNT, FRNRAP. V was pared by 7 bases and J by 9 bases, with 22 bases between. This CDR3 has 15 amino acids. The CDR3 loop reads CASAPGTPPGGIQYF. The CDR3 DNA reads as TGTGCTAGTGCCCCCGGGACCCCACCCGGGGGCATTCAGTACTTC.

The chain employs TRBV6-5 and TRBJ2-5; 10 bases map to TRBD2. Germline V gene sequence: CDR1 MNHEY, CDR2 SVGAGI. This CDR3 is built from 14 residues. Trimming cost V 5 bases and J 3 bases; bases outside gene matches: 3. CDR3 DNA: TGTGCCAGCAGTCCGGGACTAGCGAAAGAGACCCAGTACTTC. Protein: CASSPGLAKETQYF.

The chain joins TRBV6-1 to TRBJ1-3, with TRBD1 as a possible D gene (6 bases). The ends were cut back, 4 bases at V and 0 bases at J, with 19 bases in the middle. This CDR3 region has 18 residues. The germline gives CDR1 MNHNS, CDR2 SASEGT. In DNA, the CDR3 is TGTGCCAGCAGTGCTCCCGGACAGCTTCGGGCCTCTGGAAACACCATATATTTT. Translating it yields CASSAPGQLRASGNTIYF.

The chain combines TRBV15 with TRBJ1-2; D remains ambiguous. Trimming removed 0 bases at V and 6 bases at J, with 11 bases between. CDR1 and CDR2 (germline): LNHNV, YYDKDF (reference sequence). This CDR3 is 14 amino acids long. The CDR3 region has the DNA TGTGCCACCAGCAGAGATAACGGAGCCAATGGCTACACCTTC. This encodes CATSRDNGANGYTF.

This chain links TRBV28 with TRBJ1-2; the D gene is possibly TRBD1 (5 bases). Trimming shortened V by 5 bases and J by 4 bases, and 8 bases separated the two germline ends. The CDR3 contains 12 residues. Germline V gives CDR1 MDHEN, CDR2 SYDVKM. The CDR3 DNA follows: TGTGCCAGCAGTAAGGGGATCTATGGCTACACCTTC. It specifies CASSKGIYGYTF.

The gene calls are TRBV5-6 and TRBJ2-2; D gene ambiguous. The germline V gene has CDR1 SGHDT and CDR2 YYEEEE. Trimming shortened V by 4 bases and J by 4 bases, and 8 bases separated the two germline ends. The CDR3 loop spans 13 amino acids. The CDR3 bases are TGTGCCAGCAGCCCCCCGGGCACCGGGGAGCTGTTTTTT. This codes for CASSPPGTGELFF.

The V call is TRBV19, the J call TRBJ1-5; 9 nucleotides match TRBD1. J was trimmed by 1 base and V by 4 bases; bases with no gene match: 8. The germline gives CDR1 LNHDA, CDR2 SQIVND (reference sequence). The CDR3 sequence is 17 residues long. DNA for the CDR3: TGTGCCAGTAGTACTCACAGGGGACAGGGCAGCAATCAGCCCCAGCATTTT. The encoded protein is CASSTHRGQGSNQPQHF.

This clone was counted a few times. J is TRBJ1-5 and V is TRBV7-2, with 7 bases that match TRBD1. V was clipped by 8 bases and J by 5 bases; unmatched bases: 9. The germline V gene encodes CDR1 SGHTA and CDR2 FQGNSA. This CDR3 comprises 14 residues. The CDR3 spells CASSYLTGDQPQHF. The CDR3 nucleotides read TGTGCCAGCTCTTACCTAACAGGGGATCAGCCCCAGCATTTT.

The chain is built from TRBV6-5 and TRBJ1-6, with D possibly matching TRBD1 (6 bases). The germline V gene has CDR1 MNHEY and CDR2 SVGAGI. Trimming removed 5 bases at V and 5 bases at J, with 10 bases between. The CDR3 is 14 amino acids. The DNA for the CDR3 is TGTGCCAGCAGTCACAGGGAGCATAATTCACCCCTCCACTTT. This codes for CASSHREHNSPLHF.

The rearrangement uses TRBV7-9 and TRBJ1-3; a possible D gene is TRBD1 (5 bases). Germline V CDR1 and CDR2: SEHNR, FQNEAQ (reference sequence). The V end lost 5 bases, the J end lost 0 bases, and 11 bases lay between the germline ends. CDR3 length: 15 amino acids. The CDR3 sequence is CASSLEGFSGNTIYF. The CDR3 nucleotides are TGTGCCAGCAGCCTGGAGGGGTTCTCTGGAAACACCATATATTTT. The complete variable domain, with remaining parts taken from reference TRBV7-9 and TRBJ1-3, reads DTGVSQNPRHKITKRGQNVTFRCDPISEHNRLYWYRQTLGQGPEFLTYFQNEAQLEKSRLLSDRFSAERPKGSFSTLEIQRTEQGDSAMYLCASSLEGFSGNTIYFGEGSWLTVV.

The chain employs TRBV2 and TRBJ1-4, with a weak D call TRBD1 (5 bases). V gave up 6 bases and J gave up 0 bases, with 14 bases separating them. The CDR3 consists of 16 residues. From germline, CDR1 is SNHLY and CDR2 FYNNEI. The CDR3 is CASREGLQATNEKLFF. The DNA for the CDR3 is TGTGCCAGCAGAGAGGGACTCCAGGCAACTAATGAAAAACTGTTTTTT.

The J gene is TRBJ2-3, the V gene TRBV11-2; possibly TRBD2 for D (6 bases). V gave up 5 bases and J gave up 2 bases, with 14 bases separating them. The CDR3 totals 15 residues. CDR1 and CDR2 (germline): SGHAT, FQNNGV. Here the CDR3 DNA reads TGTGCCAGCAGCGGGACTCCCGCATCCACAGATACGCAGTATTTT. Translated: CASSGTPASTDTQYF.

This chain uses TRBV5-1 with TRBJ2-2; D is ambiguous. Germline V CDR1 and CDR2: SGHRS, YFSETQ. This CDR3 is built from 16 residues. The V and J ends lost 0 bases and 0 bases respectively, with 9 bases between them. The CDR3 region has the DNA TGCGCCAGCAGCTTGGCGGTAACCTCGAACACCGGGGAGCTGTTTTTT. Translating gives CASSLAVTSNTGELFF. The full variable domain, with the rest looked up from reference TRBV5-1 and TRBJ2-2, is KAGVTQTPRYLIKTRGQQVTLSCSPISGHRSVSWYQQTPGQGLQFLFEYFSETQRNKGNFPGRFSGRQFSNSRSEMNVSTLELGDSALYLCASSLAVTSNTGELFFGEGSRLTVL.